Each of the 17 T cell receptor beta chains below was sequenced from the same sample in a study of Ad26.COV2.S vaccination and SARS-CoV-2 variants. Measured with immunoSEQ multiplex PCR; TCRdb has only the in-frame clones, and not every one. The table includes roughly 300,000 clones, less than 90% detected once. Treatment meaning: about 20 received Ad26.COV2.S at low or high dose, single or two shots; about 5 received placebo; per-sample allocation not given. Sampling happened 63 days after the first vaccine or placebo injection. Specimen: peripheral blood, collected in a trial of Ad26.COV2.S vaccine versus placebo. The receptors were gathered from a person aged 18 to 59 who received the Ad26.COV2.S COVID-19 vaccine or a placebo.

The gene calls are TRBV9 and TRBJ1-3; D ambiguous. The CDR3 is 16 residues long. V was clipped by 2 bases and J by 0 bases, with 12 bases between them. Germline CDR1 is SGDLS and CDR2 is YYNGEE. Here the CDR3 DNA reads TGTGCCAGCAGCGTGAGCGTAGCCACCTCTGGAAACACCATATATTTT. Translating it yields CASSVSVATSGNTIYF.

The CDR3, as DNA: TGTGCCTGGAGTGTACCCGGAGCGTTTCACACAGATACGCAGTATTTT. Translation gives CAWSVPGAFHTDTQYF. V usage is TRBV30 and J usage is TRBJ2-3; D not certain. The CDR3 runs 16 residues. Per germline, CDR1 GTSNPN and CDR2 SVGIG (reference sequence). Trimming stripped 0 bases from V and 2 bases from J, with 15 bases between.

The chain recombines TRBV5-1 with TRBJ2-2; 7 positions agree with TRBD1. The germline V gene encodes CDR1 SGHRS and CDR2 YFSETQ. Germline trimming cut 7 bases from V and 2 bases from J; bases unmatched to any gene: 5. The CDR3 is 14 residues long. CDR3 amino acids: CASLQGSNTGELFF. In nucleotides, the CDR3 is TGCGCCAGCTTACAGGGGTCTAACACCGGGGAGCTGTTTTTT. Using reference TRBV5-1 and TRBJ2-2 for the parts outside the CDR3, the full variable domain is KAGVTQTPRYLIKTRGQQVTLSCSPISGHRSVSWYQQTPGQGLQFLFEYFSETQRNKGNFPGRFSGRQFSNSRSEMNVSTLELGDSALYLCASLQGSNTGELFFGEGSRLTVL.

This chain joins TRBV28 and TRBJ1-2; D remains ambiguous. Germline CDR1 reads MDHEN; CDR2 reads SYDVKM. V was shortened by 10 bases and J by 0 bases, with 3 bases between the two germline ends. The CDR3 covers 10 residues. This CDR3 is CATSNYGYTF. CDR3 sequence (DNA): TGTGCCACCTCTAACTATGGCTACACCTTC.

V gene TRBV23-1 combines with J gene TRBJ1-3; weak D call: TRBD1 (5 bases). TRBV23-1 is annotated as an ORF whose role is uncertain. V was trimmed by 8 bases and J by 7 bases, leaving 12 bases between them. CDR3 length equals 12 residues. The CDR3 sequence is CASQVRGNTIYF. The CDR3 nucleotides are TGCGCCAGCCAAGTCCGGGGGAACACCATATATTTT.

The chain carries TRBV6-1 and TRBJ2-3; 8 bases are a match to TRBD2. V lost 4 bases to trimming and J lost 0 bases; unmatched junction nucleotides: 6. CDR3 size: 16 residues. Germline values: CDR1 MNHNS, CDR2 SASEGT. CDR3 coding DNA: TGTGCCAGCAGTGGGGCGGCGGGGGGAAGCACAGATACGCAGTATTTT. It codes for CASSGAAGGSTDTQYF.

The chain recombines TRBV24-1 with TRBJ2-2; 12 bases align to TRBD2. Germline CDR1 KGHDR, CDR2 SFDVKD. Unmatched junction bases numbered 1, after V lost 0 bases and J lost 0 bases. This CDR3 region has 18 residues. The CDR3 region is CATSDLWTSGTNTGELFF. The CDR3 DNA reads as TGTGCCACCAGTGATTTGTGGACTAGCGGGACGAACACCGGGGAGCTGTTTTTT.

This clone has only one observation. V and J are TRBV6-5 and TRBJ2-4, with D possibly TRBD1 on 6 matching bases. CDR3 length equals 15 residues. The germline V gene encodes CDR1 MNHEY and CDR2 SVGAGI. Deletions cut 6 bases from V and 1 base from J, with 13 bases between. This CDR3 is CASRPAGVAKNIQYF. CDR3 sequence (DNA): TGTGCCAGCAGACCCGCAGGGGTGGCCAAAAACATTCAGTACTTC.

V and J are TRBV6-5 and TRBJ2-3; D not resolved. Germline values: CDR1 MNHEY, CDR2 SVGAGI. The V gene lost 2 bases and the J gene lost 1 base, with 13 bases spanning the gap. The CDR3 loop spans 16 amino acids. The CDR3 here is CASSYGSLGRTDTQYF. The CDR3 region has the DNA TGTGCCAGCAGTTACGGTAGCCTTGGGCGCACAGATACGCAGTATTTT.

DNA for the CDR3: TGTGCCAGCAGCTCCGAAGTAGCGGGGGCGAGGGATGAGCAGTTCTTC. Translation gives CASSSEVAGARDEQFF. The chain couples TRBV5-4 to TRBJ2-1, with TRBD2 matching over 9 bases. Germline CDR1 is SGHNT and CDR2 is YYREEE (reference sequence). CDR3 length equals 16 residues. J lost 8 bases, V lost 3 bases, and 12 bases had no gene match.

To note about this clone: Compared with germline, one end of the junction differs, possibly owing to a read error. The V gene is TRBV29-1, the J gene TRBJ1-3; D unclear. The CDR3 is 13 residues long. Germline lookup yields CDR1 SQVTM and CDR2 ANQGSEA. Here the CDR3 reads CSVEDPSVNTIYF. The CDR3 DNA reads as TGCAGCGTTGAAGATCCTTCTGTAAACACCATATATTTT.

Concerning this clone: The sample contains more than one DNA sequence encoding this CDR3. The chain has TRBV24-1 and TRBJ2-3; 7 bases align to TRBD2. Germline V gives CDR1 KGHDR, CDR2 SFDVKD. CDR3 length equals 14 residues. With V trimmed by 4 bases and J by 6 bases, 6 bases remained unmatched. CDR3 region: CATSDSGLRDTQYF. The CDR3 DNA reads as TGTGCCACCAGTGACTCGGGACTACGGGATACGCAGTATTTT.

The V gene is TRBV7-2, the J gene TRBJ1-1; 9 bases are shared with TRBD1. Trimming cost V 5 bases and J 1 base; bases outside gene matches: 5. Germline lookup yields CDR1 SGHTA and CDR2 FQGNSA. This CDR3 is built from 15 residues. In DNA form, the CDR3 reads TGTGCCAGCAGCCCACGGACAGGGGAGAACACTGAAGCTTTCTTT. Translating it yields CASSPRTGENTEAFF.

J is TRBJ2-2 and V is TRBV5-6; 12 nucleotides line up with TRBD2. The CDR3 sequence is 19 residues long. The germline V gene has CDR1 SGHDT and CDR2 YYEEEE. J lost 4 bases, V lost 2 bases, and 12 bases had no gene match. This CDR3 reads CASSFQLAGGQGGTGELFF. The CDR3 DNA is TGTGCCAGCAGCTTTCAACTAGCGGGAGGTCAAGGCGGCACCGGGGAGCTGTTTTTT.

There are a few counts of this clone. The V gene is TRBV28, the J gene TRBJ1-1; D unclear. The CDR3 loop spans 14 amino acids. Germline lookup yields CDR1 MDHEN and CDR2 SYDVKM. Trimming took off 3 bases at V and 0 bases at J, with 8 bases between the two ends. The CDR3 region is CASSFYGVNTEAFF. The CDR3 region has the DNA TGTGCCAGCAGTTTTTACGGGGTGAACACTGAAGCTTTCTTT.

The chain uses TRBV5-6 and TRBJ1-1; D not certain. With 4 bases removed from V and 0 bases from J, the gap between germline ends came to 19 bases. The CDR3 consists of 17 residues. Germline CDR1 SGHDT, CDR2 YYEEEE. As DNA, the CDR3 is TGTGCCAGCAGCCCCCAACTTACCAGATTATTGAACACTGAAGCTTTCTTT. Encoded protein: CASSPQLTRLLNTEAFF.

The rearrangement links TRBV5-6 to TRBJ2-3; D might be TRBD1 (5 bases). With 1 base removed from V and 3 bases from J, the gap between germline ends came to 12 bases. Germline CDR1 is SGHDT and CDR2 is YYEEEE. The CDR3 totals 15 residues. The CDR3 sequence: CASSLSQGMTDTQYF. CDR3 nucleotides: TGTGCCAGCAGCTTGTCTCAGGGTATGACAGATACGCAGTATTTT. Drawing the rest from reference TRBV5-6 and TRBJ2-3, the complete variable domain is DAGVTQSPTHLIKTRGQQVTLRCSPKSGHDTVSWYQQALGQGPQFIFQYYEEEERQRGNFPDRFSGHQFPNYSSELNVNALLLGDSALYLCASSLSQGMTDTQYFGPGTRLTVL.